This entry concerns a single T cell receptor beta chain. Its antigen is undetermined. V lost 5 bases, J lost 2 bases, and 8 bases stayed unmatched. Germline V gives CDR1 PRHDT, CDR2 FYEKMQ (reference sequence). The CDR3 is 15 residues long. The sample is drawn from a study of T cell repertoires in cytomegalovirus infection. Study summary: Indications came from public TCR beta signatures; they pointed to CMV infection and to a matching HLA type.

TCRdb reprocessed the reads with MiXCR, giving one entry per CDR3 protein. Of about 230,000 distinct CDR3 sequences in the sample, under 25% were seen once. Findings and caveats of the study: CMV-specific TCR beta clonotypes restricted by HLA-C dominated the ex vivo response. Summed public TCR beta family frequency identified CMV carriers bearing the relevant HLA.

The TCR originated in a human donor in good health (CMV status not recorded). Some clones in this sample may be carry-over from other donors' samples. The chain joins TRBV13 to TRBJ2-5, with TRBD2 identical over 7 bases. Specimen: CD8+ T cells from PBMCs. CDR3 sequence reads: CASSQTGLDQETQYF. The CDR3 DNA sequence: TGTGCCAGCAGCCAGACCGGACTAGATCAAGAGACCCAGTACTTC.